This record looks at one T cell receptor beta chain sequence and its context. Its antigen is unknown. Amplification used 60 Vbeta primers and 13 Jbeta primers. Sequencing used immunoSEQ multiplex PCR; TCRdb keeps in-frame clones, though not all of them. The data show some 180,000 clones, about three quarters seen once. This specimen comes from a study of cytomegalovirus exposure and HLA in healthy donors. Across the study: From donors who were HLA-typed, an early data release held about 85 million unique TCRs. Caucasian-associated ancestry cluster membership applied to over 80% of 398 genotyped donors.

Regarding the study as a whole: Common viral pathogens seemed, in a later analysis, to connect with several of the most significant clusters. Equally common other TCR beta chains were less clonally expanded than HLA-associated ones, a later analysis found.

The CDR3 runs 14 residues. Germline CDR1 is MGHRA and CDR2 is YSYEKL. J was trimmed by 4 bases and V by 5 bases; bases with no gene match: 8. Sequencing was carried out using PBMCs. The rearrangement links TRBV4-1 to TRBJ2-7; 7 nucleotides match TRBD1. The receptor was isolated from a man younger than 30 in good health and CMV-seronegative. CDR3 nucleotide sequence: TGCGCCAGCAGCGACGAGGGGGCGTTGTACGAGCAGTACTTC. It specifies CASSDEGALYEQYF.